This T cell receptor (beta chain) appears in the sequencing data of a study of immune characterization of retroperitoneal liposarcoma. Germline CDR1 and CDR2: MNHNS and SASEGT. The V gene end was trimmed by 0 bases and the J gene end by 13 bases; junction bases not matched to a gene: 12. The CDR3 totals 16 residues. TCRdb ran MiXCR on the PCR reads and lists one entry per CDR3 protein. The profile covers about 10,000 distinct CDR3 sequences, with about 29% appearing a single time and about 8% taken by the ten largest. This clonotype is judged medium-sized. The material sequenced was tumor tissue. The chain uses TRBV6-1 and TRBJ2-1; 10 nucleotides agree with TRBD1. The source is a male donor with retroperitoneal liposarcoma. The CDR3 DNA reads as TGTGCCAGCAGTGAAGCCCAGACAGGGGGCCAAGAGACCCAGTTCTTC. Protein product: CASSEAQTGGQETQFF.